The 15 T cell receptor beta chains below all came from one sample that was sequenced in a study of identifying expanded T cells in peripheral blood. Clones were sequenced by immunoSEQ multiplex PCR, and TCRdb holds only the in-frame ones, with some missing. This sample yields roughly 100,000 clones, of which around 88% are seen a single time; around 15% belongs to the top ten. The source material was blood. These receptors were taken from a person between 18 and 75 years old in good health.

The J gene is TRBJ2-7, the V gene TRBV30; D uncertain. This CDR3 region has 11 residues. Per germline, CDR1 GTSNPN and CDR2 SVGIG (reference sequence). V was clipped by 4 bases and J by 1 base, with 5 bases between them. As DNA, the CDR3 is TGTGCCTGGACCGCTTCCTACGAGCAGTACTTC. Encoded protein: CAWTASYEQYF.

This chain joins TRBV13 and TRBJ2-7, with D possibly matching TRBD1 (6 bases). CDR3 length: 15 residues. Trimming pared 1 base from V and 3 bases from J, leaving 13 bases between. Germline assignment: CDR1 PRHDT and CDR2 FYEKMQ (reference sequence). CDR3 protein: CASSLERDTHYEQYF. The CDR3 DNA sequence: TGTGCCAGCAGCTTAGAAAGGGACACACACTACGAGCAGTACTTC.

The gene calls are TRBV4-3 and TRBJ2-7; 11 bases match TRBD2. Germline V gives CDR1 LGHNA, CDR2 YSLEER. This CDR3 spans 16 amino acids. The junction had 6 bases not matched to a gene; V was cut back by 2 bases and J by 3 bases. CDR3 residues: CASSQYSSGGYYEQYF. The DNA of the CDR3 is TGCGCCAGCAGCCAATACTCTAGCGGGGGGTACTACGAGCAGTACTTC.

The DNA for the CDR3 is TGTGCCAGCAGTAATCCGAACAGGGTGTCCTACAATGAGCAGTTCTTC. Protein product: CASSNPNRVSYNEQFF. The genes are TRBV5-4 and TRBJ2-1; possible D gene TRBD1, 6 bases. CDR3 length: 16 amino acids. Germline values: CDR1 SGHNT, CDR2 YYREEE (reference sequence). The ends were cut back, 5 bases at V and 1 base at J, with 16 bases in the middle.

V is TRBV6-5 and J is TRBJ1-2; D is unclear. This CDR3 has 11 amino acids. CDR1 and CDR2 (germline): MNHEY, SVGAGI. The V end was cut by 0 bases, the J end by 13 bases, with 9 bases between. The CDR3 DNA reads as TGTGCCAGCAGTTACTCCTCCCCCGGCACCTTC. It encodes CASSYSSPGTF.

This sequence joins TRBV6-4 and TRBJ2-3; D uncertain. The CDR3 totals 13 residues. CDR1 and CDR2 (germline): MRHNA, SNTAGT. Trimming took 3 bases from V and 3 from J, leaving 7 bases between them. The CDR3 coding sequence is TGTGCCAGCAGTGAGAAGGAGACAGATACGCAGTATTTT. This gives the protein CASSEKETDTQYF.

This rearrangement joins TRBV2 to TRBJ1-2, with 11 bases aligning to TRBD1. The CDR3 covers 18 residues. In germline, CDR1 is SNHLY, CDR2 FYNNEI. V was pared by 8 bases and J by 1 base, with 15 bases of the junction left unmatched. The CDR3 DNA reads TGTGCCAGCTGGGGGACGGGACAGGGGGAATCCCTTAACTATGGCTACACCTTC. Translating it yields CASWGTGQGESLNYGYTF.

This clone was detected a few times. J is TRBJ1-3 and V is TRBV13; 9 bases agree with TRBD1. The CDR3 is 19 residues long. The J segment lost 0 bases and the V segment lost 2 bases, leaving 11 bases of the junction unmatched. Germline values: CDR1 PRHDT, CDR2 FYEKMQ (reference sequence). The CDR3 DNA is TGTGCCAGCAGCTTATGGTCTGGACAGGGGCCGCTCTCTGGAAACACCATATATTTT. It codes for CASSLWSGQGPLSGNTIYF.

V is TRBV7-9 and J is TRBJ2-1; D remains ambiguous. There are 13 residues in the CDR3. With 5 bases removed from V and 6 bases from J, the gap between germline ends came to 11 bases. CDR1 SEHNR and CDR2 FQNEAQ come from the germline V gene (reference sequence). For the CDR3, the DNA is TGTGCCAGCAGCATCAACACGGGCAATGAGCAGTTCTTC. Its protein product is CASSINTGNEQFF.

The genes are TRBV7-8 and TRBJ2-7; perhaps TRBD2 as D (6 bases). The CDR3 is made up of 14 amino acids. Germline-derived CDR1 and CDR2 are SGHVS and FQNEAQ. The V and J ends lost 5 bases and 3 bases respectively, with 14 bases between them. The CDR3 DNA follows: TGTGCCAGCAGCCCCAGGGAGGTCCTCTACGAGCAGTACTTC. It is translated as CASSPREVLYEQYF.

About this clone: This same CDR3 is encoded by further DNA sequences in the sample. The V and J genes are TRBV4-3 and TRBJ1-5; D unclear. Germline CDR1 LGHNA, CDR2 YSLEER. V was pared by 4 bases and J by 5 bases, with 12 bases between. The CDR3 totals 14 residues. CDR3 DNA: TGCGCCAGCAGCCCTAGACTCGGGGATCAGCCCCAGCATTTT. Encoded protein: CASSPRLGDQPQHF.

This CDR3 is CASSPPGDYEQYF. CDR3 DNA sequence: TGCGCCAGCAGCCCCCCAGGGGACTACGAGCAGTACTTC. The chain links TRBV5-1 to TRBJ2-7, with D possibly being TRBD1 (6 bases). Germline values: CDR1 SGHRS, CDR2 YFSETQ. This CDR3 spans 13 amino acids. Trimming stripped 4 bases from V and 3 bases from J, with 11 bases between.

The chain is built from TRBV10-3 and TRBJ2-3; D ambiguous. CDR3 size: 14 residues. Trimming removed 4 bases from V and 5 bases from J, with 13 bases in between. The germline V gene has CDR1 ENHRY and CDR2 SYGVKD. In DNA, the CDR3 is TGTGCCATCAGTGCGGACGGCGAGGTAGATACGCAGTATTTT. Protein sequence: CAISADGEVDTQYF.

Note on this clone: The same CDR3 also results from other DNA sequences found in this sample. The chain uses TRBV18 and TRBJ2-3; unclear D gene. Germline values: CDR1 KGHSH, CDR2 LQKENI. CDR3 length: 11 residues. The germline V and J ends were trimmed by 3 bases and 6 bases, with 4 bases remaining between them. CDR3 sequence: CASSPTDTQYF. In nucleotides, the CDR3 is TGTGCCAGCTCACCTACGGATACGCAGTATTTT. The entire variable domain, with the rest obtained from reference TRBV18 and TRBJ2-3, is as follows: NAGVMQNPRHLVRRRGQEARLRCSPMKGHSHVYWYRQLPEEGLKFMVYLQKENIIDESGMPKERFSAEFPKEGPSILRIQQVVRGDSAAYFCASSPTDTQYFGPGTRLTVL.

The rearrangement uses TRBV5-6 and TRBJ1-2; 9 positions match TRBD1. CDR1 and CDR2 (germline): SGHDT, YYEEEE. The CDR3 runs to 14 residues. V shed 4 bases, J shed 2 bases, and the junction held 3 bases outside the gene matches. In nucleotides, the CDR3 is TGTGCCAGCAGCGTCGGACAGGGGAACTATGGCTACACCTTC. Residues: CASSVGQGNYGYTF. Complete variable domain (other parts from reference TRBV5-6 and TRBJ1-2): DAGVTQSPTHLIKTRGQQVTLRCSPKSGHDTVSWYQQALGQGPQFIFQYYEEEERQRGNFPDRFSGHQFPNYSSELNVNALLLGDSALYLCASSVGQGNYGYTFGSGTRLTVV.